The T cell receptor (beta chain) described here comes from a study of shared clonotypes between healthy human individuals. Whole-study context: Ranging from 18 to 49 in age, donors were a couple of women and a few men.

The CDR3 is made up of 16 amino acids. Germline V gene lookup returns CDR1 WNHNN and CDR2 SYGVQD (reference sequence). Trimming removed 4 bases from V and 2 bases from J; junction bases left unmatched: 9. The repertoire was sequenced with immunoSEQ multiplex PCR; TCRdb's copy has only in-frame clones and lacks some. Counted here are roughly 410,000 clones, approximately 96% occurring once; the ten biggest clones make up approximately 0.3%. This receptor was identified in a man under 40 in good health. Sequencing used memory CD8+ T cells sorted from blood. Subset here: CD45RO+ cells pooled with CCR7-negative TemRA cells. This rearrangement joins TRBV10-1 to TRBJ2-5; TRBD2 aligns across 8 bases. CDR3: CASSGDSGMGQETQYF. As DNA, the CDR3 is TGCGCCAGCAGTGGGGATAGCGGGATGGGGCAAGAGACCCAGTACTTC.